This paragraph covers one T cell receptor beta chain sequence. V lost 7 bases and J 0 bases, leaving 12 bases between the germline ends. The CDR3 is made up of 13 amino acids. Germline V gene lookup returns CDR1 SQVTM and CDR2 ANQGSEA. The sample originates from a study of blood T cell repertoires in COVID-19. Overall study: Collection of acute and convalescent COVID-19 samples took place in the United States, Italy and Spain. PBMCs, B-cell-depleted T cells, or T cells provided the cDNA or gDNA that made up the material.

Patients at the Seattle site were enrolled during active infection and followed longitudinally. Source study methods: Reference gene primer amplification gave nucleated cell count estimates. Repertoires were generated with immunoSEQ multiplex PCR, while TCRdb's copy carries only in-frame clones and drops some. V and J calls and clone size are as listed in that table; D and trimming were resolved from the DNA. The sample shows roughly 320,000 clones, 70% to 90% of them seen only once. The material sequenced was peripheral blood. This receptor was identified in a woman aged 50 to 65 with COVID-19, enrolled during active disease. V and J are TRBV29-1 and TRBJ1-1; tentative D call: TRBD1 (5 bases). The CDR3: CSALGGMNTEAFF. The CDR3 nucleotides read TGCAGCGCCCTCGGGGGAATGAACACTGAAGCTTTCTTT.